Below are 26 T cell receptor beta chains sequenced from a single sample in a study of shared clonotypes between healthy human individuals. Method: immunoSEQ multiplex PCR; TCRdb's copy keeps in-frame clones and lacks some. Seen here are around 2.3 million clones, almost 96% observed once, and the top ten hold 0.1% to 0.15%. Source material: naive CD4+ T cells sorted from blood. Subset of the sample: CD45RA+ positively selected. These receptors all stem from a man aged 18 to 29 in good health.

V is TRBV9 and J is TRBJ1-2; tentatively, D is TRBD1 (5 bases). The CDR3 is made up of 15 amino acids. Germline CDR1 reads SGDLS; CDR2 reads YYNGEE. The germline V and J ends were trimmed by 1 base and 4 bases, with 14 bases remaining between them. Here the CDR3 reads CASSVRTGGPYGYTF. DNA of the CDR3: TGTGCCAGCAGCGTAAGAACAGGTGGGCCCTATGGCTACACCTTC.

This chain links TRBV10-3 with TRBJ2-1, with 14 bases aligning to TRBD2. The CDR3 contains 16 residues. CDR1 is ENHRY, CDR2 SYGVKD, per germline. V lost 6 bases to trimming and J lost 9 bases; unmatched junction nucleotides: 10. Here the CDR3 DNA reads TGTGCCATCAGGTTGACTAGCGGGGGGGGTCTCGGTGAGCAGTTCTTC. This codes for CAIRLTSGGGLGEQFF.

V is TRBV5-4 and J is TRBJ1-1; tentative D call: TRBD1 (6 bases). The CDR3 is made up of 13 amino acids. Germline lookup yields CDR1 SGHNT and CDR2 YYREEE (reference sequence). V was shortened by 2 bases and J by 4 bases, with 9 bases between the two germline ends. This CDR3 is CASSFTGRTEAFF. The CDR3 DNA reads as TGTGCCAGCAGCTTCACAGGGCGCACTGAAGCTTTCTTT.

CDR3 sequence reads: CAWKAPTGISGNTIYF. The CDR3 DNA reads TGTGCCTGGAAAGCCCCCACAGGGATATCTGGAAACACCATATATTTT. The chain couples TRBV30 to TRBJ1-3; D is possibly TRBD1 (6 bases). This CDR3 is 16 amino acids long. CDR1 and CDR2 from the germline V gene are GTSNPN and SVGIG (reference sequence). The V and J ends lost 4 bases and 1 base respectively, with 17 bases between them.

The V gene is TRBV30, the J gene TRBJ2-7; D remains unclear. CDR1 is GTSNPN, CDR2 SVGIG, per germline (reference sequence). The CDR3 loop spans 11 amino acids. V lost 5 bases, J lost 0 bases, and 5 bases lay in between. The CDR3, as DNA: TGTGCCTGGGACATCTCCTACGAGCAGTACTTC. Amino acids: CAWDISYEQYF.

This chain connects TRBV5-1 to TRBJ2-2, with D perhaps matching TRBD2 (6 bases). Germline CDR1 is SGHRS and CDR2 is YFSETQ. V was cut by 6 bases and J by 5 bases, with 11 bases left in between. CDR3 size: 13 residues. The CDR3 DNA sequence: TGCGCCAGCACCGCGGGGACGACCGGGGAGCTGTTTTTT. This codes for CASTAGTTGELFF.

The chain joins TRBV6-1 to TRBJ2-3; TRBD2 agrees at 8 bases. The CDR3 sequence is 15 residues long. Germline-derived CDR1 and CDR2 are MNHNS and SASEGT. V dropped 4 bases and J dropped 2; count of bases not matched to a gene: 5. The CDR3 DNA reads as TGTGCCAGCAGTGGAGCGGGGGTATACACAGATACGCAGTATTTT. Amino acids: CASSGAGVYTDTQYF.

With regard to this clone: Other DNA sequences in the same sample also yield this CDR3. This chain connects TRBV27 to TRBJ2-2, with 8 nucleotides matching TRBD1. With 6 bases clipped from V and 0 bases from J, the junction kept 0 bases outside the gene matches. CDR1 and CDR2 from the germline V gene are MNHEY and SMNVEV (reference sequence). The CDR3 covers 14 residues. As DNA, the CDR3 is TGTGCCAGCAGGGGACAGGCGAACACCGGGGAGCTGTTTTTT. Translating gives CASRGQANTGELFF.

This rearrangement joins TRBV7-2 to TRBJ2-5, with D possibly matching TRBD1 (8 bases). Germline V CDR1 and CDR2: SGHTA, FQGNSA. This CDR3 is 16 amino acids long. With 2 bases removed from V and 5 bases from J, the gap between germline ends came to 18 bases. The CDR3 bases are TGTGCCAGCAGCTTAAGGACAGGGAGGGATGGGGAGACCCAGTACTTC. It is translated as CASSLRTGRDGETQYF.

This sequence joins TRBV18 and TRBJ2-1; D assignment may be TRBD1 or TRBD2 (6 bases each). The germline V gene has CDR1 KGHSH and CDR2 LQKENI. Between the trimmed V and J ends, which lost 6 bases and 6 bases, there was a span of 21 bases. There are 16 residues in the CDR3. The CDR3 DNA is TGTGCCAGCTCTCCGGGGTTACTCGGGGGCCCCAATGAGCAGTTCTTC. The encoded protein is CASSPGLLGGPNEQFF.

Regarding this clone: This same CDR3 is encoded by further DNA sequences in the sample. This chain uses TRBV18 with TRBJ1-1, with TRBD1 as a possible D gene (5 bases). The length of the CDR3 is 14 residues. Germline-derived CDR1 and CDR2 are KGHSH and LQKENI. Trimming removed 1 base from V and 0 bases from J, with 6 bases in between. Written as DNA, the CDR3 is TGTGCCAGCTCACCACTACAGGTGAACACTGAAGCTTTCTTT. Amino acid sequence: CASSPLQVNTEAFF. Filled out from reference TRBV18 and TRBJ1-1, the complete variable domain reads NAGVMQNPRHLVRRRGQEARLRCSPMKGHSHVYWYRQLPEEGLKFMVYLQKENIIDESGMPKERFSAEFPKEGPSILRIQQVVRGDSAAYFCASSPLQVNTEAFFGQGTRLTVV.

The CDR3 spells CASSYRQVNTEAFF. CDR3 sequence (DNA): TGTGCCAGCAGTTACAGGCAGGTGAACACTGAAGCTTTCTTT. The chain links TRBV6-5 to TRBJ1-1; D uncertain. The germline CDR1 and CDR2 sequences are MNHEY and SVGAGI. The CDR3 covers 14 residues. V was pared by 2 bases and J by 0 bases, with 7 bases between.

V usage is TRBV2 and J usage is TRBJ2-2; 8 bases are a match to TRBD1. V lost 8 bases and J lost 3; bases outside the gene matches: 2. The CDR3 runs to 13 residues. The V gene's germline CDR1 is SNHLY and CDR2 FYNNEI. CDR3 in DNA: TGTGCCAGCGGACAGGGCGACACCGGGGAGCTGTTTTTT. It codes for CASGQGDTGELFF. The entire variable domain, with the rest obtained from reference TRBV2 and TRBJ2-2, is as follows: EPEVTQTPSHQVTQMGQEVILRCVPISNHLYFYWYRQILGQKVEFLVSFYNNEISEKSEIFDDQFSVERPDGSNFTLKIRSTKLEDSAMYFCASGQGDTGELFFGEGSRLTVL.

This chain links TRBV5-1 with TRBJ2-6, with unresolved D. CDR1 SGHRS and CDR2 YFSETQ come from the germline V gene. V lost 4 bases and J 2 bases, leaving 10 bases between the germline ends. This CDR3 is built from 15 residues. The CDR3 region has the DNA TGCGCCAGCAGCCTATACAAAGCTGGGGCCAACGTCCTGACTTTC. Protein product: CASSLYKAGANVLTF.

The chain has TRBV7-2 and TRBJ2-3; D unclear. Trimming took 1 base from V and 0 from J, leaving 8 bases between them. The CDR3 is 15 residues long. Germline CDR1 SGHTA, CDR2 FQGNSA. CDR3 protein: CASSLEGISTDTQYF. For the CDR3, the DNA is TGTGCCAGCAGCTTAGAGGGAATAAGCACAGATACGCAGTATTTT.

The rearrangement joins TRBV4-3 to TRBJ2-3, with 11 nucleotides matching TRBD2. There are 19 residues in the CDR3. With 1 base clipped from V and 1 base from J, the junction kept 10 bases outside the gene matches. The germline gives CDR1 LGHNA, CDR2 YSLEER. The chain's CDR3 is CASSQGIVAGGRGTDTQYF. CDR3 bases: TGCGCCAGCAGCCAAGGGATTGTAGCGGGAGGGCGGGGCACAGATACGCAGTATTTT.

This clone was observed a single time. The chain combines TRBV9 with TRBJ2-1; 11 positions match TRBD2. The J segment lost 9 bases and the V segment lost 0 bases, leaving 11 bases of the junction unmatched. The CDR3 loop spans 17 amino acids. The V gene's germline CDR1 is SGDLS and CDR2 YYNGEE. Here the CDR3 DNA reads TGTGCCAGCAGCGTAGCGTTAGCGGGGGGGCCCGAAGGTGAGCAGTTCTTC. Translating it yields CASSVALAGGPEGEQFF.

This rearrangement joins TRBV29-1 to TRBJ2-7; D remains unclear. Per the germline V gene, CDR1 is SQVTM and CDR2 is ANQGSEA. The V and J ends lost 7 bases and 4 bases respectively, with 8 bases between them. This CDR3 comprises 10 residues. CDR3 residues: CSAFDYEQYF. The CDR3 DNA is TGCAGCGCCTTTGATTACGAGCAGTACTTC.

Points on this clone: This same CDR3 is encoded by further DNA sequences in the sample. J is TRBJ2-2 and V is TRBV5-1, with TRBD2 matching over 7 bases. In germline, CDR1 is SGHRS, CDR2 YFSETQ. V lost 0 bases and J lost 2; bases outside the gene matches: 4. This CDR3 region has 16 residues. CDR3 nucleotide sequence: TGCGCCAGCAGCTTGGACCCTAGCGGTAACACCGGGGAGCTGTTTTTT. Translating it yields CASSLDPSGNTGELFF.

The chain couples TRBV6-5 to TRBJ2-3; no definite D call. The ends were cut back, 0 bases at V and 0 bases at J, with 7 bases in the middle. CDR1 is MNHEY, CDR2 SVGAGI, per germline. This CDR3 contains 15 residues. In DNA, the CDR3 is TGTGCCAGCAGTTACTCGATCGTTAGCACAGATACGCAGTATTTT. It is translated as CASSYSIVSTDTQYF.

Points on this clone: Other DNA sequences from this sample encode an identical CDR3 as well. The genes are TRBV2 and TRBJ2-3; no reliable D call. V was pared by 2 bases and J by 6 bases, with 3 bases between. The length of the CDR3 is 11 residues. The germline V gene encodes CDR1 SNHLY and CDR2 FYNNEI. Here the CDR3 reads CASSETDTQYF. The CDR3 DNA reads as TGTGCCAGCAGTGAAACTGATACGCAGTATTTT. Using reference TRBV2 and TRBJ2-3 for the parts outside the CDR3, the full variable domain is EPEVTQTPSHQVTQMGQEVILRCVPISNHLYFYWYRQILGQKVEFLVSFYNNEISEKSEIFDDQFSVERPDGSNFTLKIRSTKLEDSAMYFCASSETDTQYFGPGTRLTVL.

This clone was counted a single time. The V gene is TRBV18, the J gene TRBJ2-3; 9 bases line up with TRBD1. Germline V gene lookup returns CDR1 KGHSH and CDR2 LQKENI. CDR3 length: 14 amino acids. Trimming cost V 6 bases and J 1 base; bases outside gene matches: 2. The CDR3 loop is CASSRTGGTDTQYF. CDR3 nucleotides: TGTGCCAGCTCTAGGACAGGGGGCACAGATACGCAGTATTTT.

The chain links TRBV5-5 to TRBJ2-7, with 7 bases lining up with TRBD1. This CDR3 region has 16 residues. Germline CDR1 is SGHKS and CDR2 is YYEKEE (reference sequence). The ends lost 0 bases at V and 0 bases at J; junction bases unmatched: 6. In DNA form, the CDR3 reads TGTGCCAGCAGCTTGGGATGGGGACAGACCTCCTACGAGCAGTACTTC. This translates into CASSLGWGQTSYEQYF. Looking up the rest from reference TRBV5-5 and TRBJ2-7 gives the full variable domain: DAGVTQSPTHLIKTRGQQVTLRCSPISGHKSVSWYQQVLGQGPQFIFQYYEKEERGRGNFPDRFSARQFPNYSSELNVNALLLGDSALYLCASSLGWGQTSYEQYFGPGTRLTVT.

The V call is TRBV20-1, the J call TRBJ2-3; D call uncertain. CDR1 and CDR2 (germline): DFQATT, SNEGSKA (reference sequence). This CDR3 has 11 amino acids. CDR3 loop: CSARRSDTQYF. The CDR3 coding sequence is TGCAGCGCTCGGCGGTCGGATACGCAGTATTTT.

The CDR3 is CASSLVGTENTEAFF. The CDR3 bases are TGCGCCAGCAGCTTGGTAGGGACGGAGAACACTGAAGCTTTCTTT. This chain uses TRBV5-1 with TRBJ1-1, with D perhaps matching TRBD1 (5 bases). Trimming shortened V by 0 bases and J by 1 base, and 10 bases separated the two germline ends. Germline V CDR1 and CDR2: SGHRS, YFSETQ. CDR3 size: 15 residues. Full variable domain (remainder filled in from reference TRBV5-1 and TRBJ1-1): KAGVTQTPRYLIKTRGQQVTLSCSPISGHRSVSWYQQTPGQGLQFLFEYFSETQRNKGNFPGRFSGRQFSNSRSEMNVSTLELGDSALYLCASSLVGTENTEAFFGQGTRLTVV.

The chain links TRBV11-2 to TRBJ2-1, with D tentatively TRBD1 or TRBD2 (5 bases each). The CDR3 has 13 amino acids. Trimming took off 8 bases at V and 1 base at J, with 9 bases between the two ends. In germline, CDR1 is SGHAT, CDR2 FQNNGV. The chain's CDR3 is CASRDGSYNEQFF. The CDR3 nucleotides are TGTGCCAGCCGGGACGGATCCTACAATGAGCAGTTCTTC.